These 6 T cell receptor beta chains originate from one sample sequenced in a study of cytomegalovirus exposure and HLA in healthy donors. Researchers ran the PCR with 60 Vbeta and 13 Jbeta primers. Clones were sequenced by immunoSEQ multiplex PCR, and TCRdb holds only the in-frame ones, with some missing. The sample consists of approximately 79,000 clones, around 76% of them appearing once. Sequences were obtained from PBMCs. Receptor source: a middle-aged man in good health and CMV-seronegative.

V is TRBV15 and J is TRBJ2-7; D remains ambiguous. This CDR3 contains 14 residues. Germline CDR1 is LNHNV and CDR2 is YYDKDF (reference sequence). V lost 5 bases to trimming and J lost 6 bases, with 17 bases between them. In nucleotides, the CDR3 is TGTGCCACCAGCTCGATCGCGTCAATACCCGAGCAGTACTTC. Amino acid sequence: CATSSIASIPEQYF.

This clone came up a few times. CDR3 residues: CASSLGASGSYNEQFF. CDR3 in DNA: TGTGCCAGCAGCTTAGGGGCTAGCGGTTCCTACAATGAGCAGTTCTTC. V gene TRBV11-3 combines with J gene TRBJ2-1; 7 bases align to TRBD2. CDR1 is SGHNT and CDR2 is YENEEA in the germline V gene. The V and J ends lost 1 base and 1 base, in that order; junction bases with no gene match: 4. CDR3 length: 16 residues. Looking up the rest from reference TRBV11-3 and TRBJ2-1 gives the full variable domain: EAGVVQSPRYKIIEKKQPVAFWCNPISGHNTLYWYLQNLGQGPELLIRYENEEAVDDSQLPKDRFSAERLKGVDSTLKIQPAELGDSAVYLCASSLGASGSYNEQFFGPGTRLTVL.

The gene calls are TRBV7-9 and TRBJ2-1; D is perhaps TRBD2 (6 bases). The CDR3 is 13 amino acids. The germline V and J ends were trimmed by 5 bases and 14 bases, with 19 bases remaining between them. Germline CDR1 reads SEHNR; CDR2 reads FQNEAQ (reference sequence). CDR3 DNA sequence: TGTGCCAGCAGCCTAAACGAAAGACTAGTAAAGTTCTTC. This encodes CASSLNERLVKFF. Supplemented by reference TRBV7-9 and TRBJ2-1, the full variable domain reads DTGVSQNPRHKITKRGQNVTFRCDPISEHNRLYWYRQTLGQGPEFLTYFQNEAQLEKSRLLSDRFSAERPKGSFSTLEIQRTEQGDSAMYLCASSLNERLVKFFGPGTRLTVL.

The chain uses TRBV6-6 and TRBJ1-1; 7 nucleotides align to TRBD1. The CDR3 contains 15 residues. Per germline, CDR1 MNHNY and CDR2 SVGAGI (reference sequence). Unmatched junction bases numbered 8, after V lost 6 bases and J lost 1 base. CDR3 nucleotide sequence: TGTGCCAGCAGCCGCGAAAGACAGGGGAACACTGAAGCTTTCTTT. Translated, it gives CASSRERQGNTEAFF.

Only a few counts were recorded for this clone. This sequence joins TRBV19 and TRBJ1-2; 7 nucleotides agree with TRBD1. This CDR3 has 15 amino acids. With 0 bases clipped from V and 8 bases from J, the junction kept 9 bases outside the gene matches. CDR1 LNHDA and CDR2 SQIVND come from the germline V gene (reference sequence). The CDR3 region is CASSIDPGQVGGYTF. Here the CDR3 DNA reads TGTGCCAGTAGTATAGATCCTGGACAGGTGGGCGGCTACACCTTC.

This chain uses TRBV28 with TRBJ2-5; D gene uncertain. The last part of the DNA fits TRBJ2-7 better; the J call may be wrong. Germline V lookup: CDR1 MDHEN, CDR2 SYDVKM. CDR3 size: 13 residues. The CDR3 DNA reads TGTGCCAGCAGTCTAGAAACCTCCTACGAGCAGTACTTC. As protein: CASSLETSYEQYF.